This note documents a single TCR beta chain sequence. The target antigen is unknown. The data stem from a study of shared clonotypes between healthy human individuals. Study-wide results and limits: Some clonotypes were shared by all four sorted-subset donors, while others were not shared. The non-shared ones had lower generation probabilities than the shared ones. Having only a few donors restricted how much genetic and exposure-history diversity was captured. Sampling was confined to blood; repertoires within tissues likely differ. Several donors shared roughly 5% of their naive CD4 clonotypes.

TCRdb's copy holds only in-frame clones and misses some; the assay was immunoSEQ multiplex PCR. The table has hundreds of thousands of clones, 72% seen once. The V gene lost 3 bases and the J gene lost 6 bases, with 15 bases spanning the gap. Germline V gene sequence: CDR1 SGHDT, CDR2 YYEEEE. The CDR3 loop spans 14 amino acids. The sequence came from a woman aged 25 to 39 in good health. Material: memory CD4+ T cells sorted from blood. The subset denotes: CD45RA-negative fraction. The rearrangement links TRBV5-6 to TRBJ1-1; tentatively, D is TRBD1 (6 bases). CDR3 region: CASSSLQGGAEAFF. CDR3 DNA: TGTGCCAGCAGCTCGTTACAGGGAGGGGCTGAAGCTTTCTTT.